There are a few counts of the clone carrying this T cell receptor beta chain. The source of the sample is a study of blood T cell repertoires in COVID-19. On the study more broadly: Sites in the United States, Italy and Spain provided acute and convalescent COVID-19 samples. T cells, B-cell-depleted T cells, or PBMCs supplied cDNA or gDNA.

CDR1 is MNHEY, CDR2 SMNVEV, per germline (reference sequence). V dropped 0 bases and J dropped 0 bases, with 8 bases sitting between them. The CDR3 runs 16 residues. In the original processing: Amplification of reference gene primers provided the estimated nucleated cell counts. The assay was immunoSEQ multiplex PCR, and TCRdb's table has in-frame clones only and misses some. Clonal size and the V and J genes are those of that table, whereas D and trimming came from the DNA. Of around 500,000 clones in the sample, approximately 85% were seen once. The chain joins TRBV27 to TRBJ1-4, with D unresolved. The sequenced sample consisted of peripheral blood. This clonotype originated in a human donor in a cohort sampled during active COVID-19. CDR3 in DNA: TGTGCCAGCAGTTTATCCACGCGCACAACTAATGAAAAACTGTTTTTT. Residues: CASSLSTRTTNEKLFF.